The 21 T cell receptor beta chains below all came from one sample that was sequenced in a study of T-cell reconstitution after alpha-beta-depleted transplantation in children. The TCRbeta library was prepared with unique molecular identifiers. Each CDR3 protein is one row after TCRdb ran MiXCR on the PCR reads. The table includes around 420,000 distinct CDR3 sequences, 16% detected once. Sequencing was performed on PBMCs, mostly from graft donor cells, taken 360 days after TCRalphabeta/CD19-depleted stem cell transplant. Receptors originate from a boy younger than two who had a stem cell transplant for Wiskott-Aldrich syndrome, so the T cells may come from the graft donor.

J is TRBJ2-5 and V is TRBV5-6; D ambiguous. Germline CDR1 reads SGHDT; CDR2 reads YYEEEE. The CDR3 extends over 15 amino acids. The V end was cut by 0 bases, the J end by 1 base, with 10 bases between. The DNA for the CDR3 is TGTGCCAGCAGCTTGGGTCTGGTGGGCCAAGAGACCCAGTACTTC. It yields the protein CASSLGLVGQETQYF.

This clonotype has only a few counts. The rearrangement links TRBV30 to TRBJ1-1; D not certain. The CDR3 is made up of 12 amino acids. V was shortened by 0 bases and J by 3 bases, with 5 bases between the two germline ends. Germline CDR1 is GTSNPN and CDR2 is SVGIG (reference sequence). For the CDR3, the DNA is TGTGCCTGGAGTGTACCTGACACTGAAGCTTTCTTT. It encodes CAWSVPDTEAFF.

V is TRBV5-1 and J is TRBJ1-2; no clear D. Germline lookup yields CDR1 SGHRS and CDR2 YFSETQ. CDR3 length equals 13 residues. Trimming pared 0 bases from V and 3 bases from J, leaving 6 bases between. The CDR3 DNA reads TGCGCCAGCAGCTTGGAAGCCTACTATGGCTACACCTTC. Protein: CASSLEAYYGYTF.

The chain is built from TRBV7-2 and TRBJ2-7; possibly TRBD2 for D (5 bases). The germline V and J ends were trimmed by 1 base and 4 bases, with 14 bases remaining between them. CDR1 and CDR2 from the germline V gene are SGHTA and FQGNSA. The CDR3 is 15 amino acids. The CDR3 DNA follows: TGTGCCAGCAGCTTAGGAGAGGGCTGGGGTTACGAGCAGTACTTC. Its translation is CASSLGEGWGYEQYF.

The V gene is TRBV5-1, the J gene TRBJ2-1, with 9 bases aligning to TRBD2. This CDR3 is 16 amino acids long. J was trimmed by 1 base and V by 2 bases; bases with no gene match: 4. Germline V gene sequence: CDR1 SGHRS, CDR2 YFSETQ. CDR3 loop: CASSFVTSGSYNEQFF. DNA for the CDR3: TGCGCCAGCAGCTTTGTTACTAGCGGGTCCTACAATGAGCAGTTCTTC.

This sequence joins TRBV14 and TRBJ2-7, with a weak D call TRBD1 (6 bases). The CDR3 runs 14 residues. V was trimmed by 3 bases and J by 3 bases, leaving 12 bases between them. Germline V lookup: CDR1 SGHDN, CDR2 FVKESK. Written as DNA, the CDR3 is TGTGCCAGCAGCCAGCGACCCAGGGGCTACGAGCAGTACTTC. Amino acid sequence: CASSQRPRGYEQYF.

This clonotype has a handful of counts. The chain links TRBV7-9 to TRBJ2-7; D ambiguous. The CDR3 loop spans 14 amino acids. Germline CDR1 and CDR2: SEHNR and FQNEAQ (reference sequence). Trimming took off 5 bases at V and 3 bases at J, with 14 bases between the two ends. CDR3 loop: CASSPPNQNYEQYF. The CDR3 nucleotides read TGTGCCAGCAGCCCCCCCAATCAGAACTACGAGCAGTACTTC.

The rearrangement joins TRBV7-9 to TRBJ2-5; TRBD2 is a possible D gene (5 bases). CDR3 length equals 14 residues. V lost 1 base and J lost 3, with 9 bases in between. Germline CDR1 SEHNR, CDR2 FQNEAQ (reference sequence). For the CDR3, the DNA is TGTGCCAGCAGCTTAGTGCTTAGCGAAGAGACCCAGTACTTC. Translated, it gives CASSLVLSEETQYF.

The CDR3 region has the DNA TGTGCCAGCAGGCGACAGGGGCGAGGTCAGCCCCAGCATTTT. It translates to CASRRQGRGQPQHF. The V gene is TRBV12-3 or TRBV12-4, the J gene TRBJ1-5; 8 positions agree with TRBD1. The length of the CDR3 is 14 residues. V lost 6 bases, J lost 6 bases, and 7 bases stayed unmatched.

In its sample, this clonotype was seen a few times. The chain uses TRBV5-5 and TRBJ2-1; TRBD2 matches at 12 bases. Trimming removed 4 bases from V and 12 bases from J; junction bases left unmatched: 11. The CDR3 extends over 15 amino acids. Germline assignment: CDR1 SGHKS and CDR2 YYEKEE (reference sequence). DNA for the CDR3: TGTGCCAGCAGCGGCGGACTAGCGGGATCCGGAGGGCAGTTCTTC. This translates into CASSGGLAGSGGQFF.

The table lists this clonotype with a few counts. CDR3 coding DNA: TGTGCCAGCAGTTTAGGACAGGGTAGGGCCCATGAGCAGTTCTTC. Protein sequence: CASSLGQGRAHEQFF. This sequence joins TRBV12-3 or TRBV12-4 and TRBJ2-1, with 7 nucleotides matching TRBD1. This CDR3 spans 15 amino acids. The ends lost 1 base at V and 8 bases at J; junction bases unmatched: 8.

This clonotype was detected many times. The chain uses TRBV12-3 or TRBV12-4 and TRBJ2-7, with D unresolved. The CDR3 runs to 14 residues. V lost 2 bases and J lost 2, with 10 bases in between. CDR3 loop: CASSLPRVPYEQYF. CDR3 in DNA: TGTGCCAGCAGTTTACCTAGGGTCCCCTACGAGCAGTACTTC.

This clonotype turned up a few times. The rearrangement joins TRBV4-3 to TRBJ2-5; TRBD1 might be the D (7 bases). V was clipped by 3 bases and J by 2 bases, with 19 bases between them. The CDR3 totals 17 residues. Germline loops: CDR1 LGHNA, CDR2 YSLEER. The CDR3 region is CASSHVWLQGRQETQYF. As DNA, the CDR3 is TGCGCCAGCAGCCACGTTTGGCTACAGGGGAGGCAAGAGACCCAGTACTTC.

This clonotype was seen at least ten times. The genes are TRBV27 and TRBJ2-7, with 7 nucleotides matching TRBD2. CDR1 and CDR2 from the germline V gene are MNHEY and SMNVEV (reference sequence). This CDR3 has 13 residues. V gave up 3 bases and J gave up 3 bases; unmatched junction bases: 2. This CDR3 reads CASSLGEGYEQYF. The CDR3, as DNA: TGTGCCAGCAGTTTGGGGGAGGGCTACGAGCAGTACTTC.

The chain couples TRBV7-9 to TRBJ2-1; D is perhaps TRBD2 (7 bases). In germline, CDR1 is SEHNR, CDR2 FQNEAQ (reference sequence). This CDR3 has 14 amino acids. The V and J ends lost 1 base and 10 bases respectively, with 14 bases between them. In nucleotides, the CDR3 is TGTGCCAGCAGCTTAGGGGCGGGGGCGGACGAGCAGTTCTTC. Protein: CASSLGAGADEQFF.

This chain connects TRBV7-2 to TRBJ2-7; the match to TRBD2 covers 7 bases. The trim removed 5 bases at V and 4 bases at J, leaving 8 bases unmatched. The CDR3 covers 14 residues. Germline V gene sequence: CDR1 SGHTA, CDR2 FQGNSA. The chain's CDR3 is CASSLQRGSYEQYF. Written as DNA, the CDR3 is TGTGCCAGCAGCCTCCAGCGGGGAAGTTACGAGCAGTACTTC.

The chain combines TRBV6-1 with TRBJ1-1; a weak D match, TRBD1 (6 bases). V dropped 7 bases and J dropped 1 base, with 13 bases sitting between them. Germline loops: CDR1 MNHNS, CDR2 SASEGT. The CDR3 is 14 residues long. The CDR3 DNA is TGTGCCAGCACCTGGGGGCACTCGAACACTGAAGCTTTCTTT. Residues: CASTWGHSNTEAFF.

This clonotype was detected only a few times. The CDR3 coding sequence is TGTGCCAGCAGTTACCGGACAGGGAGCTACGAGCAGTACTTC. Protein sequence: CASSYRTGSYEQYF. The chain is built from TRBV12-3 or TRBV12-4 and TRBJ2-7, with 8 bases matching TRBD1. There are 14 residues in the CDR3. V was pared by 4 bases and J by 3 bases, with 5 bases of the junction left unmatched.

J is TRBJ1-4 and V is TRBV7-9; 10 nucleotides line up with TRBD1. The V and J ends lost 5 bases and 5 bases, in that order; junction bases with no gene match: 2. CDR3 length equals 14 residues. Germline CDR1 and CDR2: SEHNR and FQNEAQ (reference sequence). The CDR3 is CASSAGQGNEKLFF. The DNA of the CDR3 is TGTGCCAGCAGCGCGGGACAGGGGAATGAAAAACTGTTTTTT.

This chain joins TRBV12-3 or TRBV12-4 and TRBJ2-4; D is ambiguous. Trimming took 6 bases from V and 0 from J, leaving 15 bases between them. The CDR3 is made up of 16 amino acids. CDR3 nucleotide sequence: TGTGCCAGCAGCTCGGCTATTTCTCTAGCCAAAAACATTCAGTACTTC. Protein: CASSSAISLAKNIQYF.

In DNA form, the CDR3 reads TGTGCCAGCAGTGGTGGGACAGGGACTTATAGCAATCAGCCCCAGCATTTT. This codes for CASSGGTGTYSNQPQHF. The V gene is TRBV12-3 or TRBV12-4, the J gene TRBJ1-5; 9 bases line up with TRBD1. The CDR3 consists of 17 residues. Trimming at V came to 5 bases and at J to 0 bases, leaving 8 bases not matched to a gene.